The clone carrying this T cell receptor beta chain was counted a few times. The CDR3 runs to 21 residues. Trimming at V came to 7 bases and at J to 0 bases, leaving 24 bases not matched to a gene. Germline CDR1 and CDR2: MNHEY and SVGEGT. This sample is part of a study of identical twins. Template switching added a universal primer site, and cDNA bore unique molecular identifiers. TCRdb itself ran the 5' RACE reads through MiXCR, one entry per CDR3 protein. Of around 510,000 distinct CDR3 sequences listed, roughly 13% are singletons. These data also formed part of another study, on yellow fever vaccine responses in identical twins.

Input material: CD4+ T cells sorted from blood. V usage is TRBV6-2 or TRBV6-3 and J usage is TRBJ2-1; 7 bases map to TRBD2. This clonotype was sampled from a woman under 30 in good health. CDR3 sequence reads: CASTSGTTDTDRFSSYNEQFF. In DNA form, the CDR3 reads TGTGCCAGCACTAGCGGTACTACAGACACCGATCGATTTAGCTCCTACAATGAGCAGTTCTTC.